This T cell receptor beta chain was sequenced in a study of blood T cell repertoires in COVID-19. Study as a whole: COVID-19 samples from acute and convalescent phases originated in the United States, Italy and Spain.

Across 20 to 25 US areas, participants ranged in age from about 18 to 90 years. Participants had their cohort set by participant-reported clinical history. There are 13 residues in the CDR3. V was trimmed by 2 bases and J by 3 bases, leaving 6 bases between them. CDR1 and CDR2 (germline): MRHNA, SNTAGT. Authors' processing steps: Amplification of reference gene primers provided the estimated nucleated cell counts. The repertoire was sequenced with immunoSEQ multiplex PCR; TCRdb's copy has only in-frame clones and lacks some. The V and J calls and the clone size are those of that table, but D and trimming were determined from the DNA. The table shows some 210,000 clones, with 80% to 90% occurring only once.

The source of this sequence is a man aged 18 to 29 with acute COVID-19. This chain uses TRBV6-4 with TRBJ2-3, with a weak D call TRBD2 (5 bases). The source material was PBMCs or T cells enriched from blood (not recorded which). In DNA, the CDR3 is TGTGCCAGCAGTGACAGGGAGACAGATACGCAGTATTTT. Translated: CASSDRETDTQYF.